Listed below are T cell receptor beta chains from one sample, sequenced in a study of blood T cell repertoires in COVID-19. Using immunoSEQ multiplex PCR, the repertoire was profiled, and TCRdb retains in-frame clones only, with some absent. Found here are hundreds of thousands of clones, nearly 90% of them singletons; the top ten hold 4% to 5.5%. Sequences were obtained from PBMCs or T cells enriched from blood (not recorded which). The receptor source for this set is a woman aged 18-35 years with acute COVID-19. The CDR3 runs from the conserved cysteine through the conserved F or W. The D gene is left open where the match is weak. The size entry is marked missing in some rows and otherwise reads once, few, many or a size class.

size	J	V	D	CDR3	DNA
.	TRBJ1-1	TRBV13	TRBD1	CASSLGLMGQGFNTEAFF	TGTGCCAGCAGCTTAGGCCTTATGGGACAGGGGTTTAACACTGAAGCTTTCTTT
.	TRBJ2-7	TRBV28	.	CASSLNLIGTSDFTYEQYF	TGTGCCAGCAGTTTGAACTTAATTGGAACTAGTGACTTTACCTACGAGCAGTACTTC
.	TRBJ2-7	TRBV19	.	CASSAGRGNEQYF	TGTGCCAGTAGCGCGGGCCGCGGAAACGAGCAGTACTTC
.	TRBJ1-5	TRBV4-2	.	CASSQDRGSNQPQHF	TGTGCCAGCAGCCAAGACAGGGGCTCCAATCAGCCCCAGCATTTT
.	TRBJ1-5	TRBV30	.	CAWSVSGDQPQHF	TGTGCCTGGAGTGTCTCTGGAGATCAGCCCCAGCATTTT
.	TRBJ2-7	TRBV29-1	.	CSVIRAIRGDNYEQYF	TGCAGCGTAATCAGAGCAATCAGGGGGGACAACTACGAGCAGTACTTC
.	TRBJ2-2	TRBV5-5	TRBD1	CASSLEQGAYTGELFF	TGTGCCAGCAGCTTGGAACAGGGGGCTTACACCGGGGAGCTGTTTTTT
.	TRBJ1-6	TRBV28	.	CASSPDAKGSYNSPLHF	TGTGCCAGCAGCCCAGACGCAAAGGGGTCCTATAATTCACCCCTCCACTTT
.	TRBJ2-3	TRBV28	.	CASKTGDSTDTQYF	TGTGCCAGCAAGACGGGGGATAGCACAGATACGCAGTATTTT
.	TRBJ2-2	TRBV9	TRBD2	CASSVGGTSAGELFF	TGTGCCAGCAGCGTAGGGGGCACTAGCGCCGGGGAGCTGTTTTTT
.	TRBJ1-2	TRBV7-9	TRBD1	CASSLTGVLPNYGYTF	TGTGCCAGCAGCTTAACAGGGGTCTTACCTAACTATGGCTACACCTTC
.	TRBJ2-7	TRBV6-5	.	CASSTSRYEQYF	TGTGCCAGCAGCACTAGCAGGTACGAGCAGTACTTC
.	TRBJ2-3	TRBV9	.	CASSVGGAAGDTQYF	TGTGCCAGCAGCGTAGGGGGAGCCGCTGGTGATACGCAGTATTTT
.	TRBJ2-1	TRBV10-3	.	CAISLKGGPYNEQFF	TGTGCCATCAGTCTTAAGGGGGGGCCCTACAATGAGCAGTTCTTC
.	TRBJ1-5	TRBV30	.	CAWSKLNIDNQPQHF	TGTGCCTGGAGCAAGTTGAACATTGACAATCAGCCCCAGCATTTT
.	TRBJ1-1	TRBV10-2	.	CASSYQQGYNTEAFF	TGCGCCAGCAGTTACCAGCAGGGCTATAACACTGAAGCTTTCTTT
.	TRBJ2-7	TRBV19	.	CASSISRFSYEQYF	TGTGCCAGTAGTATATCGCGGTTTTCCTACGAGCAGTACTTC
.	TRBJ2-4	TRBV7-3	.	CASSFQVGDIQYF	TGTGCCAGCAGTTTCCAGGTGGGAGACATTCAGTACTTC
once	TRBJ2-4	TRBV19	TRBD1	CASSGQAITKNIQYF	TGTGCCAGTAGCGGACAGGCTATTACCAAAAACATTCAGTACTTC
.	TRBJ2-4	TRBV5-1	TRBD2	CASSLVTSGRADTQDF	TGCGCCAGCAGCTTGGTAACCAGCGGGAGGGCCGACACTCAGGACTTC
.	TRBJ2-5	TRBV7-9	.	CASSPRGHLQETQYF	TGTGCCAGCAGCCCTAGGGGACACCTCCAAGAGACCCAGTACTTC
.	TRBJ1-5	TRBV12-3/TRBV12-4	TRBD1	CASGTGVGQPQHF	TGTGCCAGCGGGACAGGGGTGGGTCAGCCCCAGCATTTT
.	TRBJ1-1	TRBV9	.	CASSVGGTITEAFF	TGTGCCAGCAGCGTAGGGGGGACAATCACTGAAGCTTTCTTT